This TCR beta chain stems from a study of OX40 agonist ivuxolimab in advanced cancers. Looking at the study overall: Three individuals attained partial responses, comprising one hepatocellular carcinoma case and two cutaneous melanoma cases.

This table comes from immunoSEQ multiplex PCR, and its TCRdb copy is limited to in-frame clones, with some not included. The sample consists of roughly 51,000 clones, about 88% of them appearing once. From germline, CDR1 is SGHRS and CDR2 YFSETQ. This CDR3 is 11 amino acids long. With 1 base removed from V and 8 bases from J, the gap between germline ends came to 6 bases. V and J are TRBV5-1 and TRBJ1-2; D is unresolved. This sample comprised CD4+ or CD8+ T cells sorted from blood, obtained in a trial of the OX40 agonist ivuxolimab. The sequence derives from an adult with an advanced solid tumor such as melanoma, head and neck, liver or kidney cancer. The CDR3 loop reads CASSLTGGYTF. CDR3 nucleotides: TGCGCCAGCAGCTTGACTGGCGGCTACACCTTC.